This TCR beta chain originates from a study of cytotoxic CD8 clonotypes in ibrutinib-treated CLL. About the research overall: Treatment had run for a median around eleven months, range 6 to 36, when response samples were taken. Findings and caveats of the study: Public clonotypes occurred uncommonly; on treatment, they contracted or remained stable.

Sequencing was performed with immunoSEQ multiplex PCR; in TCRdb, only in-frame clones are kept and a portion is missing. The sample lists tens of thousands of clones, approximately 87% occurring once. Points on this clone: Its antigen is unidentified.

This CDR3 has 15 amino acids. The germline gives CDR1 MNHEY, CDR2 SMNVEV (reference sequence). The ends lost 4 bases at V and 6 bases at J; junction bases unmatched: 9. The TCR sequence derives from a human donor with chronic lymphocytic leukemia. This specimen consisted of PBMCs, obtained after 24 months of ibrutinib treatment. The rearrangement links TRBV27 to TRBJ2-1; 7 bases match TRBD1. The chain's CDR3 is CASSSPGTAINEQFF. CDR3 sequence (DNA): TGTGCCAGCAGTTCGCCCGGGACAGCTATCAATGAGCAGTTCTTC.